These 3 T cell receptor beta chains were all obtained from the same sample, sequenced in a study of T-cell memory formation after mild COVID-19. TCRdb analysed the 5' RACE reads with MiXCR anew, one entry per CDR3 protein. The sample lists hundreds of thousands of distinct CDR3 sequences; approximately 29% were seen once. The sequencing sample was made of PBMCs or a T cell subset sorted from them (not recorded which). These receptors all stem from an adult woman who had mild COVID-19 (a few samples of this study predate the infection). Cell type and time point are not known.

This clonotype occurred a few times. The chain employs TRBV20-1 and TRBJ2-2; perhaps TRBD1 as D (6 bases). Germline CDR1 and CDR2: DFQATT and SNEGSKA (reference sequence). The CDR3 extends over 14 amino acids. V was cut by 4 bases and J by 0 bases, with 9 bases left in between. CDR3 nucleotide sequence: TGCAGTGCTAAGGGACACTCGAACACCGGGGAGCTGTTTTTT. It codes for CSAKGHSNTGELFF.

J is TRBJ1-3 and V is TRBV7-8; D call uncertain. V was cut by 5 bases and J by 4 bases, with 12 bases left in between. The CDR3 sequence is 14 residues long. The germline V gene has CDR1 SGHVS and CDR2 FQNEAQ. The CDR3 loop reads CASSPSDRGNTIYF. The DNA of the CDR3 is TGTGCCAGCAGCCCCTCGGACCGAGGAAACACCATATATTTT.

The chain links TRBV12-3 or TRBV12-4 to TRBJ2-5, with 11 bases aligning to TRBD2. The CDR3 is 14 residues long. V was pared by 6 bases and J by 5 bases, with 5 bases of the junction left unmatched. This CDR3 reads CASSLTSGAETQYF. The CDR3 nucleotides are TGTGCCAGCAGCTTGACTAGCGGGGCGGAGACCCAGTACTTC.